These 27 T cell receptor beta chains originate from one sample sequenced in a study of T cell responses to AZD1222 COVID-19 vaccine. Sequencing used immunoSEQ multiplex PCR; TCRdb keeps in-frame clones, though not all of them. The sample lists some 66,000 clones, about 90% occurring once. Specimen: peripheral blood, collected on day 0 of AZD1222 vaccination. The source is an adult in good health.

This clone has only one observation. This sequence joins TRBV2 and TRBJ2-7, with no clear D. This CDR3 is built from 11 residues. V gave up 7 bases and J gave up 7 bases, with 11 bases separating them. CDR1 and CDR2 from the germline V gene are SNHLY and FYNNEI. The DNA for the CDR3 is TGTGCCAGCACCCTCGTGGGAGAGCAGTACTTC. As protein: CASTLVGEQYF.

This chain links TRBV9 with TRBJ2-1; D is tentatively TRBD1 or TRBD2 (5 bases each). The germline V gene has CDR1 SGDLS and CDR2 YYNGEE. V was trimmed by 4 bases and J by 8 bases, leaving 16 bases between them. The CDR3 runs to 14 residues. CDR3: CASSLAMGVHEQFF. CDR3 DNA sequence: TGTGCCAGCAGCCTTGCCATGGGGGTCCATGAGCAGTTCTTC. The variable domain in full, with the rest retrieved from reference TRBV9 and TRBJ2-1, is DSGVTQTPKHLITATGQRVTLRCSPRSGDLSVYWYQQSLDQGLQFLIQYYNGEERAKGNILERFSAQQFPDLHSELNLSSLELGDSALYFCASSLAMGVHEQFFGPGTRLTVL.

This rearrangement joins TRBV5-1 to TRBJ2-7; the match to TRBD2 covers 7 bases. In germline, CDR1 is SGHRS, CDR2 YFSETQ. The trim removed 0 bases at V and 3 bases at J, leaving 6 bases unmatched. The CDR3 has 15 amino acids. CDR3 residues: CASSLVASGDYEQYF. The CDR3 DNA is TGCGCCAGCAGCTTGGTGGCTAGCGGAGACTACGAGCAGTACTTC. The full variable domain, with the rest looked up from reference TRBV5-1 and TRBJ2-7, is KAGVTQTPRYLIKTRGQQVTLSCSPISGHRSVSWYQQTPGQGLQFLFEYFSETQRNKGNFPGRFSGRQFSNSRSEMNVSTLELGDSALYLCASSLVASGDYEQYFGPGTRLTVT.

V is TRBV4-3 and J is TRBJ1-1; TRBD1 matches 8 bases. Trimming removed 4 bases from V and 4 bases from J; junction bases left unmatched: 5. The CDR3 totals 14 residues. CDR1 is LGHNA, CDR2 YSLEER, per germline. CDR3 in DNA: TGCGCCAGCAGCCTAACAGGGGGTAGCACTGAAGCTTTCTTT. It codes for CASSLTGGSTEAFF.

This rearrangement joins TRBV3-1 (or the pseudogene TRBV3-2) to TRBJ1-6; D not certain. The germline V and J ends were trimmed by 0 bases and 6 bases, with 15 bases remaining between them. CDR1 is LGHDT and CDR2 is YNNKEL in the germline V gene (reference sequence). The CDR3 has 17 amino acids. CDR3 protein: CASSQDWGEGSNSPLHF. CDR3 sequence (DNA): TGTGCCAGCAGCCAAGATTGGGGTGAAGGGTCTAATTCACCCCTCCACTTT.

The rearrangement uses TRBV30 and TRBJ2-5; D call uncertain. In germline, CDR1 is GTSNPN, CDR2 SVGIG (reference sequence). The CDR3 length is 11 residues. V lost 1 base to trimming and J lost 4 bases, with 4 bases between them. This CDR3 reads CAWSAGETQYF. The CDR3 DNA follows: TGTGCCTGGAGTGCCGGAGAGACCCAGTACTTC.

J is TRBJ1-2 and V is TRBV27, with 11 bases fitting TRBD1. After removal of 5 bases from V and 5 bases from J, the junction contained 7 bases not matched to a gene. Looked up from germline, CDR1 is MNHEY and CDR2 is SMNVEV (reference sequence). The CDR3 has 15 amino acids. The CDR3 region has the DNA TGTGCCAGCAGTATTGGACAGGGGGCAGGGTATGGCTACACCTTC. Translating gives CASSIGQGAGYGYTF.

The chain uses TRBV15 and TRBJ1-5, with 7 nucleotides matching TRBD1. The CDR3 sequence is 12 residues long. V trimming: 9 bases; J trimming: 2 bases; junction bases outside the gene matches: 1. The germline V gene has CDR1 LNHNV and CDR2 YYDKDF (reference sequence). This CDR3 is CATGQGNQPQHF. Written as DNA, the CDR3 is TGTGCCACTGGACAGGGCAATCAGCCCCAGCATTTT.

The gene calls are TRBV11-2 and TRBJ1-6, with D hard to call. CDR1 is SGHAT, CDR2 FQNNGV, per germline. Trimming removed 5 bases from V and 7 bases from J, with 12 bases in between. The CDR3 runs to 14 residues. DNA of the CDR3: TGTGCCAGCAGCCAAGCCAGGTTGAATTCACCCCTCCACTTT. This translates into CASSQARLNSPLHF.

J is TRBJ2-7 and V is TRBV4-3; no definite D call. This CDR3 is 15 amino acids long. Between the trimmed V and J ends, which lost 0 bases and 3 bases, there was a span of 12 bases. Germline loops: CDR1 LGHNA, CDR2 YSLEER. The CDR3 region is CASSQDHDLNYEQYF. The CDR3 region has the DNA TGCGCCAGCAGCCAAGATCACGATCTTAACTACGAGCAGTACTTC.

The CDR3 DNA follows: TGTGCCTGGAAGGACAGGGCCACTGAAGCTTTCTTT. This gives the protein CAWKDRATEAFF. The chain has TRBV30 and TRBJ1-1; 8 bases match TRBD1. CDR3 length: 12 amino acids. Trimming took 4 bases from V and 4 from J; bases not matched to a gene: 2. Germline V gene lookup returns CDR1 GTSNPN and CDR2 SVGIG (reference sequence).

The CDR3: CASSVDSNYGYTF. DNA for the CDR3: TGTGCCAGCAGCGTTGACAGTAACTATGGCTACACCTTC. The V gene is TRBV7-2, the J gene TRBJ1-2; weak D call: TRBD1 (5 bases). Looked up from germline, CDR1 is SGHTA and CDR2 is FQGNSA. CDR3 length equals 13 residues. V lost 5 bases and J lost 1, with 8 bases in between.

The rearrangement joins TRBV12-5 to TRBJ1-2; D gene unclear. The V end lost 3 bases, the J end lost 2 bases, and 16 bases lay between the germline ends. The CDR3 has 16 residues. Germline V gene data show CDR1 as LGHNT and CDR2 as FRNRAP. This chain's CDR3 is CASGFFPRSPNYGYTF. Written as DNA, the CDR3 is TGTGCTAGTGGTTTTTTTCCCCGGAGTCCAAACTATGGCTACACCTTC.

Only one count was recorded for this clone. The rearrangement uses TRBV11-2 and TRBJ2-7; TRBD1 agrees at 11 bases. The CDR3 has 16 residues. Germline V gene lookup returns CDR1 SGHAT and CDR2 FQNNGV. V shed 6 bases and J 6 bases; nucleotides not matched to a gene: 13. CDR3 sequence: CASSLGAGTGGSEQYF. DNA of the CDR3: TGTGCCAGCAGTTTGGGGGCCGGGACAGGGGGATCCGAGCAGTACTTC.

CDR3 coding DNA: TGTGCCAGCAGTCCGATGGACAGGGGGCGCACAGATACGCAGTATTTT. This codes for CASSPMDRGRTDTQYF. The chain employs TRBV28 and TRBJ2-3; 11 positions match TRBD1. V lost 5 bases, J lost 1 base, and 5 bases stayed unmatched. Germline V CDR1 and CDR2: MDHEN, SYDVKM. The CDR3 extends over 16 amino acids.

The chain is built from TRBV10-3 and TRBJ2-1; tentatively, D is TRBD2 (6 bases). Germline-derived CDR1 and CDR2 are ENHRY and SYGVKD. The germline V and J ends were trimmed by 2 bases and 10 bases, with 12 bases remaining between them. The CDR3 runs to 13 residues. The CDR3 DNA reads TGTGCCATCAGTGAGGGGCGGACTACCGAGCAGTTCTTC. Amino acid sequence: CAISEGRTTEQFF.

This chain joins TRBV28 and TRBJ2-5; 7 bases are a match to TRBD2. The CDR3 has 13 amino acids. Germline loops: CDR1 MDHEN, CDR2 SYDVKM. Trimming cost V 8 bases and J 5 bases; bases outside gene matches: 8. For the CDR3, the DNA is TGTGCCAGCTCCACCCGGGGGGTTGAGACCCAGTACTTC. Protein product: CASSTRGVETQYF. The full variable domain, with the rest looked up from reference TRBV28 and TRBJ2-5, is DVKVTQSSRYLVKRTGEKVFLECVQDMDHENMFWYRQDPGLGLRLIYFSYDVKMKEKGDIPEGYSVSREKKERFSLILESASTNQTSMYLCASSTRGVETQYFGPGTRLLVL.

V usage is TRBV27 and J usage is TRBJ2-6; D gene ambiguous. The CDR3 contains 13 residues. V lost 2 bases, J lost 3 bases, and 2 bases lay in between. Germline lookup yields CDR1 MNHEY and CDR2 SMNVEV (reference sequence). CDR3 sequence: CASSLSGANVLTF. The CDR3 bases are TGTGCCAGCAGTTTAAGTGGGGCCAACGTCCTGACTTTC.

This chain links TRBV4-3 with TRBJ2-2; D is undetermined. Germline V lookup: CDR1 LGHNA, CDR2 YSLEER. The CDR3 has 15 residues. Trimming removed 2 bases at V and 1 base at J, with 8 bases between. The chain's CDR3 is CASSQIPMNTGELFF. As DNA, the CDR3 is TGCGCCAGCAGCCAAATCCCTATGAACACCGGGGAGCTGTTTTTT.

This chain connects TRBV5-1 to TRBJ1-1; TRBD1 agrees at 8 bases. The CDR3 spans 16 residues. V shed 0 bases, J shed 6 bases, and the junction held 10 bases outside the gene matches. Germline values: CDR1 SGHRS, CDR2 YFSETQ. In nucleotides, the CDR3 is TGCGCCAGCAGCTTGGCCAGGGGGCTAATAGGTGCTGAAGCTTTCTTT. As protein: CASSLARGLIGAEAFF. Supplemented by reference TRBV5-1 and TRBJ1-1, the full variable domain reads KAGVTQTPRYLIKTRGQQVTLSCSPISGHRSVSWYQQTPGQGLQFLFEYFSETQRNKGNFPGRFSGRQFSNSRSEMNVSTLELGDSALYLCASSLARGLIGAEAFFGQGTRLTVV.

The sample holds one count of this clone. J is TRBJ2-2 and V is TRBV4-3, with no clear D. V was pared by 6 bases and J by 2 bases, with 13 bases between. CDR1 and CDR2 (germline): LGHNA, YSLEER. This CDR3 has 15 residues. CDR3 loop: CASSPRRGNTGELFF. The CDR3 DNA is TGCGCCAGCAGTCCCCGACGAGGCAACACCGGGGAGCTGTTTTTT.

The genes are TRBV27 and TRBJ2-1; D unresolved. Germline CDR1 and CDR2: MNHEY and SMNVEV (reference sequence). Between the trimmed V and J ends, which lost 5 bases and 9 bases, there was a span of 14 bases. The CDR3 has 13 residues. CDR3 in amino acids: CASSLSARTEQFF. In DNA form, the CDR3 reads TGTGCCAGCAGTCTCTCAGCTAGAACTGAGCAGTTCTTC.

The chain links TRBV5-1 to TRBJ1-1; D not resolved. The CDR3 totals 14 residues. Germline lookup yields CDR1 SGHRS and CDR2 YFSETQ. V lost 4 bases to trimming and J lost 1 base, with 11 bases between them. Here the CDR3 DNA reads TGCGCCAGCAGCACGGAGCGGGGGAACACTGAAGCTTTCTTT. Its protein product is CASSTERGNTEAFF.

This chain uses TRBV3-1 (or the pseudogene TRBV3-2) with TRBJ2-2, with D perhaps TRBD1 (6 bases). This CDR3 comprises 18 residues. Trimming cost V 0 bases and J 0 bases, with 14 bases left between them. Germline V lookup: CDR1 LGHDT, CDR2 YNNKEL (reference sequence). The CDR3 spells CASSQDGLDRSNTGELFF. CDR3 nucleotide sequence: TGTGCCAGCAGCCAAGATGGATTGGACAGATCGAACACCGGGGAGCTGTTTTTT.

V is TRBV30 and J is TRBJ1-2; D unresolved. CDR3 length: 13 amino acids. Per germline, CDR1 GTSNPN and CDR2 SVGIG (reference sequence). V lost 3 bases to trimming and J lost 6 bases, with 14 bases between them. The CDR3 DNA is TGTGCCTGGAGACGGACCAATTTCGATGGCTACACCTTC. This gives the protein CAWRRTNFDGYTF.

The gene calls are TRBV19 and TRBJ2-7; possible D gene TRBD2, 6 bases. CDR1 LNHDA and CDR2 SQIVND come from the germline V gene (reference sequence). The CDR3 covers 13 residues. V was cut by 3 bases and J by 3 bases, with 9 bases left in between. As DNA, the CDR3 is TGTGCCAGTAGTATGGAGGGATTCTACGAGCAGTACTTC. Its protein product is CASSMEGFYEQYF.

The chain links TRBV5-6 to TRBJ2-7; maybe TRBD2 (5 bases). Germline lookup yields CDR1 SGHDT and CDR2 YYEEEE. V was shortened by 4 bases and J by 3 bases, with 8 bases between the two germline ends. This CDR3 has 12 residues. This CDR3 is CASSRGNYEQYF. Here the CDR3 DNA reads TGTGCCAGCAGCCGGGGAAACTACGAGCAGTACTTC.